The present entry profiles one T cell receptor beta chain with its context. This sample also contains other DNA sequences that code for the same CDR3. The V gene's germline CDR1 is LNHDA and CDR2 SQIVND (reference sequence). V lost 3 bases to trimming and J lost 4 bases, with 12 bases between them. This CDR3 has 14 amino acids. These data originate in a study of blood T cell repertoires in COVID-19. In the study overall: Both acute and convalescent COVID-19 samples were obtained from the United States, Italy and Spain. Sample material is recorded as cDNA or gDNA derived from T cells, B-cell-depleted T cells, or PBMCs.

Original processing methods: Quantification of nucleated cells was approximated via reference gene primer amplification. Generated by immunoSEQ multiplex PCR, the TCRdb table keeps only in-frame clones and is missing some. The DNA gave D and trimming, while V, J and clone size come from that table. The sample lists 140,000 to 150,000 clones; 80% were seen once. V and J are TRBV19 and TRBJ1-1; no clear D gene. The TCR was taken from a man in his 60s with active or convalescent COVID-19. Sequencing was carried out using peripheral blood. The CDR3 coding sequence is TGTGCCAGTAGTATCGGACTCGGTGGCACTGAAGCTTTCTTT. It translates to CASSIGLGGTEAFF.